A selection of T cell receptor beta chains follows, all from one sample in a study of beta chain features in type 1 diabetes. Only in-frame clones appear in the TCRdb table, and some are missing; sequencing was by immunoSEQ multiplex PCR. The top ten clones hold around 0.065% of a sample with about half a million clones, 30% of them seen once. The material sequenced was naive CD4+ T cells from blood. The receptors were gathered from a young man in good health. The conserved cysteine and the conserved F or W are not part of the CDR3 here. The listing skips clone size in some rows; elsewhere it reads once, few, many or a size class.

few,TRBV5-4,TRBJ2-5,ASSLALAGVETQY
-,TRBV6-5,TRBJ1-1,ASSYFGEDTEAF
once,TRBV7-3,TRBJ2-1,ASSLGGSYYNEQF
-,TRBV5-1,TRBJ1-2,ASSLDTGDTYT
few,TRBV30,TRBJ2-7,AWSVSGAPEQY
few,TRBV7-8,TRBJ2-3,ASSRVFTQY
few,TRBV5-1,TRBJ2-5,ASSTTGPRETQY
few,TRBV7-2,TRBJ2-1,ASSWTSSSYNEQF
-,TRBV7-2,TRBJ2-1,ASSPDRAPYNEQF
-,TRBV30,TRBJ2-3,AYRESTDTQY
-,TRBV27,TRBJ1-2,ASSLSQGFSYGYT
-,TRBV6-5,TRBJ2-4,ASSYAGTAAKNIQY
-,TRBV15,TRBJ1-2,ATSRDIANYGYT
few,TRBV27,TRBJ2-4,ASSLLAGVGIAKNIQY
-,TRBV6-5,TRBJ2-7,ASSTGDRVAEQY
few,TRBV2,TRBJ2-3,ASRELAGSTDTQY
few,TRBV30,TRBJ2-5,AWRTNLETQY
-,TRBV5-4,TRBJ1-2,ASSLQGSPINYGYT
-,TRBV14,TRBJ2-2,ASSQAMRDTGELF
few,TRBV7-9,TRBJ2-7,ASSLGGGLDYEQY
few,TRBV29-1,TRBJ2-1,SVRQSYNEQF
-,TRBV7-9,TRBJ2-1,ASSPRSGSNNEQF
-,TRBV6-6,TRBJ2-1,ASSLLTSGNNEQF
-,TRBV6-5,TRBJ1-2,ATGPNEGGDYGYT
few,TRBV5-4,TRBJ2-3,ASSLGGGSGDTQY
few,TRBV30,TRBJ1-5,AWSVQGGQPQH
-,TRBV30,TRBJ1-5,AWSSRVNQPQH
-,TRBV9,TRBJ2-3,ASQRFSTDTQY
-,TRBV5-6,TRBJ2-6,ASSLFPGTGANVLT
few,TRBV29-1,TRBJ1-1,SVDGAVEAEAF
few,TRBV28,TRBJ2-1,ASSLSVGGHF
few,TRBV29-1,TRBJ2-3,SVVKDRVGTDTQY
-,TRBV2,TRBJ2-5,ASSYSGTVKETQY
-,TRBV20-1,TRBJ2-7,SASAQYEQY
-,TRBV25-1,TRBJ1-4,ASSDRGEGEKLF
-,TRBV30,TRBJ2-7,AWSRGQGAVYEQY
few,TRBV7-8,TRBJ2-7,ASSPQEVVLKQY
-,TRBV29-1,TRBJ2-5,SINPGKRETQY
few,TRBV6-6,TRBJ2-1,ASSPPGLAGNEQF
-,TRBV7-9,TRBJ2-5,ASSPQETQY
-,TRBV30,TRBJ2-7,AWSVPRKRDEQY
-,TRBV30,TRBJ2-1,AWSRLAGVYEQF
few,TRBV29-1,TRBJ2-3,SVEMGATDTQY
-,TRBV19,TRBJ2-1,ASSAIAGGVEQF
-,TRBV6-1,TRBJ2-5,ASSPRVETQY
-,TRBV29-1,TRBJ2-5,SVEGRENQETQY
-,TRBV7-2,TRBJ2-5,ASQGQQETQY
-,TRBV23-1,TRBJ2-2,ASSQPVAGHPAALF
-,TRBV30,TRBJ2-1,AWSRHYGVLDEQF
-,TRBV7-9,TRBJ1-2,ASSLMGGNYGYT
-,TRBV29-1,TRBJ2-1,SVVTTSYNEQF